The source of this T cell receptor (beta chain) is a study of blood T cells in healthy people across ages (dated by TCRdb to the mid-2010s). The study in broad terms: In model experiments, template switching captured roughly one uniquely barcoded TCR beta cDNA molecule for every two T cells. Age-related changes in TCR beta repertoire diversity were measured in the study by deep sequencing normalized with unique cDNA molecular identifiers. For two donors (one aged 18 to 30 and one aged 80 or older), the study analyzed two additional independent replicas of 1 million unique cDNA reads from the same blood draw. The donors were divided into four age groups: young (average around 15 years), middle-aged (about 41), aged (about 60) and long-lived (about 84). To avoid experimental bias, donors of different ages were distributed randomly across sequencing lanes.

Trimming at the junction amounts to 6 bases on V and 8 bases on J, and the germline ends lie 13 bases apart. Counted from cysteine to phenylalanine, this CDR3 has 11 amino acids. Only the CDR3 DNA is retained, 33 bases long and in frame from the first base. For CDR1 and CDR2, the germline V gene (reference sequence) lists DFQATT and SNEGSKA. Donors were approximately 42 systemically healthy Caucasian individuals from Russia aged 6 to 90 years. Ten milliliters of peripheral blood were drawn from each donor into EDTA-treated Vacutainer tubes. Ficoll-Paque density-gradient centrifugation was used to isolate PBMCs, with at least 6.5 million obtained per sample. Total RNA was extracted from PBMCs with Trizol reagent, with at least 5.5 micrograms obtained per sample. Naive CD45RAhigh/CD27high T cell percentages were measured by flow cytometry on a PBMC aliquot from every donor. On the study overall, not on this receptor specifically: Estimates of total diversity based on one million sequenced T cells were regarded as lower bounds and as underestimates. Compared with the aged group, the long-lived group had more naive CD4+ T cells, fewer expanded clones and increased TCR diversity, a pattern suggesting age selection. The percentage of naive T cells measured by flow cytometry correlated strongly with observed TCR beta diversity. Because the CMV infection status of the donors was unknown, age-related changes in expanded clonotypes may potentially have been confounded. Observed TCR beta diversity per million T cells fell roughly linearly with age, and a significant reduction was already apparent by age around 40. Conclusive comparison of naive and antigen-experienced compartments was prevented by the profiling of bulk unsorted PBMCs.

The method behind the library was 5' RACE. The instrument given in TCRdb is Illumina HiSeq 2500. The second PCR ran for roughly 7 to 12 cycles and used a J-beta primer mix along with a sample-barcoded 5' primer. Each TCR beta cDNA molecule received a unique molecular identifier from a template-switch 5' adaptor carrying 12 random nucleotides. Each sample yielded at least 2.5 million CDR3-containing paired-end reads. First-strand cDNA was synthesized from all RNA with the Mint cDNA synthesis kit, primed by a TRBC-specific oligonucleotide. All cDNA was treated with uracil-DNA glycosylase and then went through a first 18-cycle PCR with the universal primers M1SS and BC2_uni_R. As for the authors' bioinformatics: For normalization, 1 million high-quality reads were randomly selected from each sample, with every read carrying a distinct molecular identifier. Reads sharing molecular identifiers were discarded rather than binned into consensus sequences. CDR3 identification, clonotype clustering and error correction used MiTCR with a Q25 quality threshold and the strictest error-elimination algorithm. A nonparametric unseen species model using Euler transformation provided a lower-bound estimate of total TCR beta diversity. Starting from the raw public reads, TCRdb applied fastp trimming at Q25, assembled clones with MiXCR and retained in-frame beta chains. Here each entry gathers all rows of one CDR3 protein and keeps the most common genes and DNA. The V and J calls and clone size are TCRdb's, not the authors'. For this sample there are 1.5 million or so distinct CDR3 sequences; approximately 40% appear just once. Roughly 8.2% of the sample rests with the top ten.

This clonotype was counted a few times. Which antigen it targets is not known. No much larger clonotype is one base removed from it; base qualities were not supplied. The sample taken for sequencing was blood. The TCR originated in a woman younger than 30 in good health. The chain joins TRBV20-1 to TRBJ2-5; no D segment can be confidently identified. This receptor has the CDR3 CSAPDKRTQYF. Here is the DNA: TGCAGTGCGCCTGACAAGAGAACCCAGTACTTC.